One and the same sample provided the 22 T cell receptor beta chains below, sequenced in a study of tumor-infiltrating lymphocytes in primary liver carcinoma. TCR beta cDNA came from about 470 ng total RNA, primed with a constant-region primer. Three nested multiplex PCR rounds, a slightly modified ARM-PCR method, built the TCR beta libraries. With TRBV1-TRBV30 forward primers and a C-beta reverse primer, the first two PCR rounds were run for 10 to 11 cycles each. TCRdb called the multiplex PCR reads again in MiXCR, with one record for every CDR3 protein. Found here are about 78,000 distinct CDR3 sequences, 70% to 80% of them singletons; the top ten hold approximately 15%. Co-extracted RNA and DNA came from around 20-30 mg of unsorted bulk tissue. Sequenced: liver tumor tissue from sampling region 4. Noted subset: tumor region T4, right-lateral pole. These receptors originate from a woman aged 55 to 70 with primary liver carcinoma and hepatitis B virus infection.

On this clonotype itself: Mismatch with germline at one junction end may stem from a read error. V and J are TRBV20-1 and TRBJ2-7; 9 bases map to TRBD2. There are 17 residues in the CDR3. CDR1 is DFQATT, CDR2 SNEGSKA, per germline (reference sequence). CDR3 sequence reads: CSTRDLHTGTSLYEQYF. In DNA form, the CDR3 reads TGCAGTACTAGAGACTTACACACAGGGACTAGCCTCTACGAGCAGTACTTC.

About this clonotype itself: The junction and the germline gene differ at one end; a read error may be behind it. The CDR3: CANNFTSGRYYNEQFF. The CDR3 DNA sequence: TGTGCCAACAACTTTACAAGCGGGAGATATTACAATGAACAGTTCTTC. The chain carries TRBV6-9 and TRBJ2-1; 8 bases line up with TRBD2. Germline loops: CDR1 MNHGY, CDR2 SVAAGI. The CDR3 is 16 amino acids.

About this clonotype: The junction differs from germline at one of its ends, possibly a read error. V and J are TRBV14 and TRBJ1-2, with TRBD1 identical over 8 bases. The germline V gene encodes CDR1 SGHDN and CDR2 FVKESK. The CDR3 is 16 amino acids. In nucleotides, the CDR3 is TGTGCCACCAGTCCATACGACCAGGGGGCCGACTATGACTACACCTTC. It encodes CATSPYDQGADYDYTF.

There are many counts of this clonotype. The CDR3 region is CASGTGVDTGELFF. Written as DNA, the CDR3 is TGTGCCAGTGGGACAGGGGTAGACACCGGGGAGCTGTTTTTT. The chain joins TRBV6-1 to TRBJ2-2; TRBD1 matches 10 bases. V shed 9 bases, J shed 3 bases, and the junction held 4 bases outside the gene matches. This CDR3 spans 14 amino acids. The germline gives CDR1 MNHNS, CDR2 SASEGT.

This clonotype showed up many times. The CDR3 reads CASSLATSLTDTQYF. CDR3 nucleotides: TGCGCCAGCAGCTTGGCCACTAGTTTGACAGATACGCAGTATTTT. This chain connects TRBV5-1 to TRBJ2-3; D might be TRBD2 (5 bases). Germline CDR1 reads SGHRS; CDR2 reads YFSETQ. The CDR3 totals 15 residues. Trimming cost V 0 bases and J 3 bases, with 11 bases left between them. Variable domain in full (rest from reference TRBV5-1 and TRBJ2-3): KAGVTQTPRYLIKTRGQQVTLSCSPISGHRSVSWYQQTPGQGLQFLFEYFSETQRNKGNFPGRFSGRQFSNSRSEMNVSTLELGDSALYLCASSLATSLTDTQYFGPGTRLTVL.

This clonotype occurred many times. The rearrangement uses TRBV7-9 and TRBJ2-3, with unresolved D. Germline values: CDR1 SEHNR, CDR2 FQNEAQ (reference sequence). The CDR3 runs to 16 residues. Trimming cost V 2 bases and J 5 bases, with 17 bases left between them. In DNA form, the CDR3 reads TGTGCCAGCAGCTTACGCGGTCCCGGCGGTAGAGATACGCAGTATTTT. It codes for CASSLRGPGGRDTQYF.

The chain carries TRBV2 and TRBJ1-2, with 7 bases aligning to TRBD1. V was pared by 5 bases and J by 4 bases, with 4 bases of the junction left unmatched. CDR1 and CDR2 from the germline V gene are SNHLY and FYNNEI. This CDR3 is 13 amino acids long. The CDR3 protein is CASSPGTAYGYTF. DNA of the CDR3: TGTGCCAGCAGTCCCGGGACAGCCTATGGCTACACCTTC.

This clonotype was recorded many times. J is TRBJ1-1 and V is TRBV11-3, with no clear D. V was clipped by 1 base and J by 2 bases, with 5 bases between them. This CDR3 has 13 amino acids. Germline V lookup: CDR1 SGHNT, CDR2 YENEEA. The CDR3 nucleotides read TGTGCCAGCAGCTTAGCAGTTAACACTGAAGCTTTCTTT. It specifies CASSLAVNTEAFF.

A word on this clonotype: Without the conserved terminal phenylalanine or tryptophan, this CDR3 likely stems from a read error. The gene calls are TRBV29-1 and TRBJ2-5, with D possibly being TRBD1 (6 bases). The CDR3 extends over 14 amino acids. The germline CDR1 and CDR2 sequences are SQVTM and ANQGSEA. For the CDR3, the DNA is TGCAGCGTCCCCCAATCAGGGGCAGAAGAGACACAGTACATC. It specifies CSVPQSGAEETQYI.

Turning to this clonotype: Germline and junction disagree at one end, which may indicate a read error. This chain joins TRBV12-3 or TRBV12-4 and TRBJ1-1; no firm D call. CDR3 length equals 15 residues. The CDR3 here is CASSPQWDMITEAFF. For the CDR3, the DNA is TGTGCCAGCAGTCCACAATGGGATATGATCACTGAGGCTTTCTTT.

This clonotype has a handful of counts. Its ends do not fully match the called genes, so a read error is possible. The chain has TRBV11-2 and TRBJ2-2; a weak D match, TRBD2 (5 bases). Germline values: CDR1 SGHAT, CDR2 FQNNGV. The CDR3 has 15 amino acids. CDR3 DNA: TGTGCCAGCGGCCCCCCGCAAGGACCGACCGGGGAGTTGTTTTTT. Translating it yields CASGPPQGPTGELFF.

Remarks on this clonotype: The CDR3 carries no conserved terminal phenylalanine or tryptophan, so it likely arises from a read error. V is TRBV11-1 and J is TRBJ2-1; D tentatively reads TRBD1 or TRBD2 (6 bases each). This CDR3 has 15 amino acids. Germline V gene lookup returns CDR1 SGHAT and CDR2 FQDESV (reference sequence). The CDR3 reads CARSLGGTTYNEQFL. DNA for the CDR3: TGTGCCAGAAGCTTAGGGGGGACGACCTATAATGAGCAGTTCTTA.

CDR3 sequence reads: CASSPDSGSYSEQFF. The DNA of the CDR3 is TGTGCCAGCAGCCCAGACTCTGGCTCCTACAGCGAGCAGTTCTTC. The chain employs TRBV28 and TRBJ2-1; D not resolved. The CDR3 is made up of 15 amino acids. Germline V gene lookup returns CDR1 MDHEN and CDR2 SYDVKM. V shed 6 bases and J shed 10 bases, with 22 bases lying between them. Complete variable domain (other parts from reference TRBV28 and TRBJ2-1): DVKVTQSSRYLVKRTGEKVFLECVQDMDHENMFWYRQDPGLGLRLIYFSYDVKMKEKGDIPEGYSVSREKKERFSLILESASTNQTSMYLCASSPDSGSYSEQFFGPGTRLTVL.

Details on this clonotype: Sequence at one end of the junction differs from germline and may be a read error. The J gene is TRBJ2-1, the V gene TRBV11-2; tentatively, D is TRBD1 (6 bases). The V gene's germline CDR1 is SGHAT and CDR2 FQNNGV. This CDR3 contains 13 residues. The DNA of the CDR3 is TGTGCCAACAGTTTTACAGGGCTCAATAAGCAGTTCTTC. Translation: CANSFTGLNKQFF.

About this clonotype: A read error is possible here, since a much larger clone lies one base away. The genes are TRBV20-1 and TRBJ2-7; 12 nucleotides align to TRBD1. The germline V gene encodes CDR1 DFQATT and CDR2 SNEGSKA (reference sequence). Trimming took 6 bases from V and 8 from J; bases not matched to a gene: 17. This CDR3 spans 16 amino acids. CDR3 sequence (DNA): TGCAGTGCCGGGGGACAGGGGGCCATCGGGACGTACAAGCAGTACTTC. Its translation: CSAGGQGAIGTYKQYF.

With respect to this clonotype: The junction departs from the called germline gene at one end, perhaps through a read error. This chain connects TRBV11-2 to TRBJ2-3; perhaps TRBD1 as D (7 bases). This CDR3 comprises 13 residues. The germline V gene encodes CDR1 SGHAT and CDR2 FQNNGV. CDR3 sequence: CAGSSGRTGTQYF. The DNA of the CDR3 is TGTGCCGGCAGCTCTGGGAGGACAGGTACGCAGTATTTT.

This chain uses TRBV4-1 with TRBJ1-4; D gene uncertain. The length of the CDR3 is 15 residues. Germline-derived CDR1 and CDR2 are MGHRA and YSYEKL. Trimming cost V 4 bases and J 2 bases, with 11 bases left between them. CDR3 nucleotide sequence: TGCGCCAGCAGCCGGCGGGTCACTACTAATGAAAAACTGTTTTTT. Its protein product is CASSRRVTTNEKLFF.

This clonotype was seen a few times. One base away lies a much larger clone, so this may be a sequencing read error. The chain's CDR3 is CASSYGTLEQSF. The CDR3 nucleotides read TGTGCCAGCAGCTATGGGACCTTGGAGCAGTCCTTC. The genes are TRBV5-6 and TRBJ2-1, with D possibly being TRBD1 or TRBD2 (5 bases each). Germline values: CDR1 SGHDT, CDR2 YYEEEE. This CDR3 contains 12 residues. Supplemented by reference TRBV5-6 and TRBJ2-1, the full variable domain reads DAGVTQSPTHLIKTRGQQVTLRCSPKSGHDTVSWYQQALGQGPQFIFQYYEEEERQRGNFPDRFSGHQFPNYSSELNVNALLLGDSALYLCASSYGTLEQSFGPGTRLTVL.

The V call is TRBV6-1, the J call TRBJ2-7, with D uncertain. Germline values: CDR1 MNHNS, CDR2 SASEGT. V was pared by 8 bases and J by 10 bases, with 24 bases between. The CDR3 totals 14 residues. The DNA of the CDR3 is TGTGCCAGCGGCCTACTTACCTACGAGGTGGATCAGTACTTC. Translated, it gives CASGLLTYEVDQYF.

In its sample, this clonotype was seen a few times. A read error may be the cause here, since a much bigger clone is one base away. The chain has TRBV10-1 and TRBJ1-1, with TRBD1 matching over 8 bases. CDR3 length equals 15 residues. Per the germline V gene, CDR1 is WNHNN and CDR2 is SYGVQD (reference sequence). The CDR3 protein is CASSERQGMNTEALF. The CDR3 DNA follows: TGCGCCAGCAGTGAGCGACAGGGGATGAACACTGAAGCTCTCTTT.

This chain uses TRBV11-2 with TRBJ1-5; D call uncertain. V was pared by 3 bases and J by 6 bases, with 12 bases between. CDR1 and CDR2 (germline): SGHAT, FQNNGV. The CDR3 contains 14 residues. Here the CDR3 DNA reads TGTGCCAGCAGCTTCGACGGTAACATTCAGCCCCAGCATTTT. As protein: CASSFDGNIQPQHF.

The V and J genes are TRBV6-6 and TRBJ2-7, with D tentatively TRBD1 (6 bases). The CDR3 covers 15 residues. Germline values: CDR1 MNHNY, CDR2 SVGAGI (reference sequence). V shed 6 bases and J shed 9 bases, with 24 bases lying between them. CDR3 region: CASRITSRGSGGQYF. The DNA of the CDR3 is TGTGCCAGCAGAATAACAAGCAGGGGTTCGGGCGGGCAGTACTTC.